This T cell receptor beta chain was retrieved from a study of blood T cells in healthy people across ages. About the study: Researchers report that template switching captured about one barcoded beta molecule per two T cells.

Primed by a sample-barcoded 5' primer and a J-beta primer mix, a second PCR proceeded for about 6 to 11 cycles. TCRdb used MiXCR to reprocess the 5' RACE reads, holding one entry per CDR3 protein. The sample records 710,000 or so distinct CDR3 sequences, roughly 32% being singletons. Samples each yielded at least 6 micrograms of total RNA. The sample holds a few counts of this clonotype. What it binds is unknown. General study findings and limits: Long-lived and aged donors differed, with more naive CD4+ cells and higher diversity in the long-lived. It was not possible, with unsorted PBMCs, to conclusively compare naive and antigen-experienced cells.

Germline CDR1 reads WSHSY; CDR2 reads SAAADI. The CDR3 is 15 residues long. The J segment lost 8 bases and the V segment lost 4 bases, leaving 9 bases of the junction unmatched. Sequenced input: blood. The receptor was derived from a woman older than 75 in good health. J is TRBJ1-4 and V is TRBV10-2; TRBD1 matches at 8 bases. CDR3 DNA sequence: TGCGCCAGCAGTGCAGCCGGAACAGGGGGGGAAAAACTGTTTTTT. This gives the protein CASSAAGTGGEKLFF.